This T cell receptor (beta chain) was identified in a study of blood T cell repertoires in COVID-19 (dated by TCRdb to 2018 to 2021). About the study as a whole: Samples from collaborators originated in the United States, Italy and Spain and spanned both the acute and convalescent phases of COVID-19. Sample metadata almost always included a de-identified subject ID, COVID-19 status, age in years and sex. Where available, HLA class I and class II types were obtained from metadata supplied by the sample provider rather than from assay-based typing. Deeply sampled blood TCRbeta repertoires from subjects exposed to, actively infected with, or recovered from COVID-19 were included in the dataset. A freely available public database, intended as a resource for researchers studying the immune response to SARS-CoV-2, is where the repertoires were released. The material from the prospective study consisted of cDNA or gDNA derived from T cells, B-cell-depleted T cells, or PBMCs. Samples were obtained from the ongoing ImmuneRACE study (first 160 participants) and from approximately 1,200 subjects provided by 6 global collaborators. The paper's findings and limits, for the study overall: The amount of clinical and demographic metadata varied by source and participant and was provided uncurated.

Collaborating institutions collected whole blood in K2EDTA tubes following their own protocols. For TCRbeta analysis, collaborator samples were shipped as frozen whole blood, as isolated PBMCs, or as DNA extracted from either sample type. TCRbeta CDR3 regions were amplified from genomic DNA by means of the immunoSEQ Assay, a bias-controlled multiplex PCR. The published analysis was carried out like this. The number of nucleated cells in each sample was estimated from the amplification of reference gene primers within the assay. Sequence reads were collapsed and filtered to measure the absolute abundance of every unique TCRbeta CDR3 rearrangement. Productive Simpson clonality was computed per sample as the square root of Simpson's diversity index over productive rearrangements. TCRdb limited this immuneACCESS table to in-frame rearrangements with V and J called. A share of clones is missing; checked studies link under half to unresolved V genes, and the rest is unexplained. V and J calls and clone size are those listed in that table; D and trimming were worked out from the DNA. For this sample there are approximately 150,000 clones; about nine tenths appear just once. Around 6.1% of the sample is in the top ten clones.

Its CDR3 holds 16 amino acids, cysteine through phenylalanine. The sequence is cut down to CDR3 DNA, 48 bases in frame from base 1. The germline V gene yields SGHRS for CDR1 and YFSETQ for CDR2. For this chain, trimming is 0 bases at the V end and 10 bases at the J end, and the number of junction bases without a gene match is 13. This clone has only one observation. This receptor's antigen is unknown. Per-nucleotide qualities are absent, and no much larger clonotype sits a single base away. Material for sequencing was peripheral blood. The rearrangement joined TRBV5-1 to TRBJ2-5; 9 bases in the junction line up with TRBD2. This TCR derives from a man older than 75 with acute or convalescent COVID-19. The DNA reads as follows: TGCGCCAGCAGCTTGGTTGCGGGAGGGGCCGGGGTTAGCCAGTACTTC. This translates into CASSLVAGGAGVSQYF.